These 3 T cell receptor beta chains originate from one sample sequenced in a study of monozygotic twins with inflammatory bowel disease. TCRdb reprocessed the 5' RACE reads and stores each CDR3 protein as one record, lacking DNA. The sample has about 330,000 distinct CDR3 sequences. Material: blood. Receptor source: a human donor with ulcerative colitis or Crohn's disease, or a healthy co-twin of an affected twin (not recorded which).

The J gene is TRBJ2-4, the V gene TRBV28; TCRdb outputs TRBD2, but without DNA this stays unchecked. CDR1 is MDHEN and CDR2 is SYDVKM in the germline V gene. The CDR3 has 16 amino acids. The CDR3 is CASSRLRGGAKNIQYF.

CDR3 in amino acids: CASSLSPKGYGYTF. V gene TRBV27 combines with J gene TRBJ1-2. The CDR3 is made up of 14 amino acids. In germline, CDR1 is MNHEY, CDR2 SMNVEV (reference sequence).

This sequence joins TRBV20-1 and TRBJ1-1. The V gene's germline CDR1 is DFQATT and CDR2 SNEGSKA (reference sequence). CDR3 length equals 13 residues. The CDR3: CSAREGPGTEAFF.